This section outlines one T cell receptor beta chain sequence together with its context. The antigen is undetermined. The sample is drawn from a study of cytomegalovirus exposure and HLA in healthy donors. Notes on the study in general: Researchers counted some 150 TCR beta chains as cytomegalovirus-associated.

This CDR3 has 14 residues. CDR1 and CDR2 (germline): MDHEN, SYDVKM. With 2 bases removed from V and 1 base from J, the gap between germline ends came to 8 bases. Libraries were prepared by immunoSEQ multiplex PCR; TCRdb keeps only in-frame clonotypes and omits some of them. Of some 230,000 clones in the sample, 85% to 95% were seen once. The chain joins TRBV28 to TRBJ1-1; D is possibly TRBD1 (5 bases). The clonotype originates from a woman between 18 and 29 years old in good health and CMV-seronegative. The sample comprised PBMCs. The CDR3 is CASSLKQGNTEAFF. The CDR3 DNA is TGTGCCAGCAGTTTAAAGCAGGGGAACACTGAAGCTTTCTTT.